This T cell receptor beta chain is from a study of cytomegalovirus exposure and HLA in healthy donors. The V and J ends lost 0 bases and 5 bases respectively, with 11 bases between them. There are 14 residues in the CDR3. Germline CDR1 reads SGHDT; CDR2 reads YYEEEE. The study's findings and limits: Reportedly, cytomegalovirus status was diagnosed with high sensitivity and specificity. The authors enumerated 164 TCR beta chains as linked to cytomegalovirus. TCR sequences were mostly rare, though some public TCRs occurred in many donors.

In regard to this clone: Its target is not known.

Profiled with immunoSEQ multiplex PCR; TCRdb holds only in-frame clones, not every one. The repertoire holds 100,000 to 150,000 clones, with more than 75% as singletons. While the first cohort had 500 to 700 subjects, the donors belonged to the separate validation cohort of roughly 130 subjects. The genes are TRBV5-6 and TRBJ1-1, with D uncertain. The clonotype comes from a man between 18 and 35 years old in good health and CMV-seronegative. The specimen sequenced was PBMCs. The CDR3 here is CASSLGSRGTEAFF. CDR3 sequence (DNA): TGTGCCAGCAGCTTGGGGTCAAGAGGAACTGAAGCTTTCTTT.